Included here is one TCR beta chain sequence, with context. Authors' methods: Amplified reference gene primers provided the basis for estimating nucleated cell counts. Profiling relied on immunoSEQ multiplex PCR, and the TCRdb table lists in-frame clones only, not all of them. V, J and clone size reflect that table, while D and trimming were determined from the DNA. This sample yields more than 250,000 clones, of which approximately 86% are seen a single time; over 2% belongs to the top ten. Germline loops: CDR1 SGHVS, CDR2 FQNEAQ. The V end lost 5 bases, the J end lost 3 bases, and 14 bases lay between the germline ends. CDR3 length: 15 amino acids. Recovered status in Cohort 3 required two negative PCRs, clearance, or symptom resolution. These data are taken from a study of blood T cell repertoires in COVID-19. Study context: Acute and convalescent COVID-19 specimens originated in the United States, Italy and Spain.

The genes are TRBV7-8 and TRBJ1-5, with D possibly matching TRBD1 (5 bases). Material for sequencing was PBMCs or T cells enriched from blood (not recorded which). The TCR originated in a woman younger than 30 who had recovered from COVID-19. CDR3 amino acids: CASSPRDFLNQPQHF. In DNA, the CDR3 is TGTGCCAGCAGCCCCCGGGACTTCCTCAATCAGCCCCAGCATTTT.